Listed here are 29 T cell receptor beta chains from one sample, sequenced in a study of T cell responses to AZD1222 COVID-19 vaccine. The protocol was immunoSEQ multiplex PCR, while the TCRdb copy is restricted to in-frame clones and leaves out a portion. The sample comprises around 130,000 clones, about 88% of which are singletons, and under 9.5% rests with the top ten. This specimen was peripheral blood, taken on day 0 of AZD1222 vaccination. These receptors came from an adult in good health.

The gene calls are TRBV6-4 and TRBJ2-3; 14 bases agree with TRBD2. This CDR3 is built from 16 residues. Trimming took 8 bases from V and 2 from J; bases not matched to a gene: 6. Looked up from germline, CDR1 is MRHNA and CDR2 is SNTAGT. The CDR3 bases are TGTGCCAGCTCCCGGGGACTAGCGGGAGCCACAGATACGCAGTATTTT. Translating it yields CASSRGLAGATDTQYF.

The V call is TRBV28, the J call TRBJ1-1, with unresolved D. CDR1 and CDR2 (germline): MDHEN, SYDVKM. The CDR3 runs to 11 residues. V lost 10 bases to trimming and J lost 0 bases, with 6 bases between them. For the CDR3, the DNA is TGTGCCACCCGATTGAACACTGAAGCTTTCTTT. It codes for CATRLNTEAFF.

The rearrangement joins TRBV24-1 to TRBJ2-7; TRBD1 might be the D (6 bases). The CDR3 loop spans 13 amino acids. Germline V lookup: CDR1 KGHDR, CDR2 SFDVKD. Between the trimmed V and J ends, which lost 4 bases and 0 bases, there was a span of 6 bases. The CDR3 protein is CATSEDSSYEQYF. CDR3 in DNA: TGTGCCACCAGTGAGGACAGCTCCTACGAGCAGTACTTC.

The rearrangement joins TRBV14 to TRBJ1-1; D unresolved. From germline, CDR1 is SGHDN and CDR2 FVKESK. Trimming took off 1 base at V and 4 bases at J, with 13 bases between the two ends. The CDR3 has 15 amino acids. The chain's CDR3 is CASSQVRGGSTEAFF. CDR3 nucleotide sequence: TGTGCCAGCAGCCAAGTTCGGGGAGGAAGCACTGAAGCTTTCTTT.

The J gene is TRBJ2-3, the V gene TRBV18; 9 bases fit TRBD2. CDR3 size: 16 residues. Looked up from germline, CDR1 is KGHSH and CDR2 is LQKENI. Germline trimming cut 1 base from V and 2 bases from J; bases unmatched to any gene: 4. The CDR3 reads CASSPRLAGSTDTQYF. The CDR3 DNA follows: TGTGCCAGCTCACCACGGCTAGCGGGATCCACAGATACGCAGTATTTT.

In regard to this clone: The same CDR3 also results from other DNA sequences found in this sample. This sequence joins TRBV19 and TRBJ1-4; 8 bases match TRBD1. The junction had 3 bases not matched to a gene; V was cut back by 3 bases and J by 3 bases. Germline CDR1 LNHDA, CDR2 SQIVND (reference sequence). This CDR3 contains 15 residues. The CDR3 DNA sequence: TGTGCCAGTAGTATCCGGACAGGGCCTAATGAAAAACTGTTTTTT. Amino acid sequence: CASSIRTGPNEKLFF.

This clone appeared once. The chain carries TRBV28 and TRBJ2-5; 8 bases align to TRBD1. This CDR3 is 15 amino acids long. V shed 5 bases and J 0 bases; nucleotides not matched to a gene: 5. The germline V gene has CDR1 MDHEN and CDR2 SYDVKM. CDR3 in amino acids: CASSLPQGDQETQYF. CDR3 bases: TGTGCCAGCAGTCTCCCACAGGGGGACCAAGAGACCCAGTACTTC.

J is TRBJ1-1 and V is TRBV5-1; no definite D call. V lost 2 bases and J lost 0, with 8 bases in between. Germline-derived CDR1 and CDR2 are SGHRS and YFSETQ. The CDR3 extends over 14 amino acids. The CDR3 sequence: CASSLAILNTEAFF. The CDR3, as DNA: TGCGCCAGCAGCTTAGCCATCCTGAACACTGAAGCTTTCTTT.

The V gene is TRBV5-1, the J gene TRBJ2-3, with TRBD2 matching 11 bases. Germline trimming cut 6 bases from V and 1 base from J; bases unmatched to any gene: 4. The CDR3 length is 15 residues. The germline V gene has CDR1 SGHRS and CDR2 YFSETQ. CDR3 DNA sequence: TGCGCCAGCACCATAGCGGGAGGGGGCACAGATACGCAGTATTTT. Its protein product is CASTIAGGGTDTQYF.

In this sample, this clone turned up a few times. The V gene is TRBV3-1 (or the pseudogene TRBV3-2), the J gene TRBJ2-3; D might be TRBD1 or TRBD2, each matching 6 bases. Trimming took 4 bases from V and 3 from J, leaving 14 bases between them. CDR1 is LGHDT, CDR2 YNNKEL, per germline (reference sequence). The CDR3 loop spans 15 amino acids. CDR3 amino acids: CASSLRWGATDTQYF. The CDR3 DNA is TGTGCCAGCAGCCTACGTTGGGGGGCAACAGATACGCAGTATTTT.

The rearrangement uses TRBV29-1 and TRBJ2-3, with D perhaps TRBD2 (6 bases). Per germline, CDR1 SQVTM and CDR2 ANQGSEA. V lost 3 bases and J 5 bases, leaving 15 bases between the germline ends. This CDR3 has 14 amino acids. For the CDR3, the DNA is TGCAGCGTTGACCCCGAGCCGGGGGTAGATACGCAGTATTTT. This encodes CSVDPEPGVDTQYF.

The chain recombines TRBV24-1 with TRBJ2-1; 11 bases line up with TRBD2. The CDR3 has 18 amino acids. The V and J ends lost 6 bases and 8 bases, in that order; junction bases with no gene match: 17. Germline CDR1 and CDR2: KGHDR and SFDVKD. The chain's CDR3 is CATSPRSSGGGRTDEQFF. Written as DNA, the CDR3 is TGTGCCACCAGTCCCCGGAGTAGCGGGGGGGGACGCACCGATGAGCAGTTCTTC.

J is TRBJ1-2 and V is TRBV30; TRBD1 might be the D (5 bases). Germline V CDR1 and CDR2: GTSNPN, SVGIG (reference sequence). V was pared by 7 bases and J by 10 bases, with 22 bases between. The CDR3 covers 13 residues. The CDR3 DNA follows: TGTGCCTTAAGACAAAAGGGGACTGACCCCTACACCTTC. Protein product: CALRQKGTDPYTF.

CDR3 nucleotide sequence: TGCGCCAGCAGTGCTGGACAGGTTTCCTACGAGCAGTACTTC. It yields the protein CASSAGQVSYEQYF. The chain uses TRBV10-2 and TRBJ2-7, with 7 bases lining up with TRBD1. Germline CDR1 reads WSHSY; CDR2 reads SAAADI. The CDR3 spans 14 residues. V gave up 4 bases and J gave up 1 base; unmatched junction bases: 4.

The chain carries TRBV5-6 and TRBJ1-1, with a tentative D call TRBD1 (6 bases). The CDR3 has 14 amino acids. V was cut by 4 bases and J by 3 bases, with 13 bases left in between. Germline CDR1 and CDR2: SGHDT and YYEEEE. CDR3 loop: CASSPGQWYTEAFF. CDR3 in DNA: TGTGCCAGCAGCCCCGGACAGTGGTACACTGAAGCTTTCTTT.

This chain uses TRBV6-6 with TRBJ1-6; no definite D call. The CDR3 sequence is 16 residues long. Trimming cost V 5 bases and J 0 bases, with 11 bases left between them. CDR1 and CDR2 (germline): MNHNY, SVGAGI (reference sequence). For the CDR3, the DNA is TGTGCCAGCAGTCCAGGCGGTTCCTCCTATAATTCACCCCTCCACTTT. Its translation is CASSPGGSSYNSPLHF.

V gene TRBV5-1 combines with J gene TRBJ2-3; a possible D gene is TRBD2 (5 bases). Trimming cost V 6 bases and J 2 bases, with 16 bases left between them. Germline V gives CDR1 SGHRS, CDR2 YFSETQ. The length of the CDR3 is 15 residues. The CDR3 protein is CASTPRGESTDTQYF. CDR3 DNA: TGCGCCAGCACCCCCCGGGGAGAATCCACAGATACGCAGTATTTT.

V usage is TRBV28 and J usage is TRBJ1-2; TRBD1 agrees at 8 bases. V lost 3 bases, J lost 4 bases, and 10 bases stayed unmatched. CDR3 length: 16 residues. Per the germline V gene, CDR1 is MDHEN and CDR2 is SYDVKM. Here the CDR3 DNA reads TGTGCCAGCAGTTTGTTGGCAGGGGGCCAGTTCTATGGCTACACCTTC. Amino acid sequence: CASSLLAGGQFYGYTF.

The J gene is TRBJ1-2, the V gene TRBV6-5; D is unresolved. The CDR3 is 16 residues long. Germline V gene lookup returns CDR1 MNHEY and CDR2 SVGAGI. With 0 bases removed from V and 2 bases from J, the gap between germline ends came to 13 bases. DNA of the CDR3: TGTGCCAGCAGTTACTCGAGGTTTGCAGGCAACTATGGCTACACCTTC. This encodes CASSYSRFAGNYGYTF.

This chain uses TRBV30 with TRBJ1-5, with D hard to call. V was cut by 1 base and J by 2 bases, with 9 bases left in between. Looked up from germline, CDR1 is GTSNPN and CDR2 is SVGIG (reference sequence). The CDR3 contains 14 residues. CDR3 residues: CAWSDLSGNQPQHF. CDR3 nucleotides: TGTGCCTGGAGTGACCTATCGGGCAATCAGCCCCAGCATTTT. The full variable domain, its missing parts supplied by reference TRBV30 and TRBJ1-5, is SQTIHQWPATLVQPVGSPLSLECTVEGTSNPNLYWYRQAAGRGLQLLFYSVGIGQISSEVPQNLSASRPQDRQFILSSKKLLLSDSGFYLCAWSDLSGNQPQHFGDGTRLSIL.

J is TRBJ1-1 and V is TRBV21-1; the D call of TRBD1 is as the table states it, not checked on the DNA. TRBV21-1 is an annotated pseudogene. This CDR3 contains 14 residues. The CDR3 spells CASSPHAGTGGAFF. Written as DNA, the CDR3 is TGTGCCAGCAGCCCCCACGCCGGGACAGGGGGAGCTTTCTTT.

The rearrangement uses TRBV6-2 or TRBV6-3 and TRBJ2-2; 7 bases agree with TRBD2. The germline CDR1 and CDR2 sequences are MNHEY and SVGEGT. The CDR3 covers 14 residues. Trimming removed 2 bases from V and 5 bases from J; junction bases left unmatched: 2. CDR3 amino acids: CASSYRRETGELFF. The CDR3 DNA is TGTGCCAGCAGTTACCGGCGGGAGACCGGGGAGCTGTTTTTT.

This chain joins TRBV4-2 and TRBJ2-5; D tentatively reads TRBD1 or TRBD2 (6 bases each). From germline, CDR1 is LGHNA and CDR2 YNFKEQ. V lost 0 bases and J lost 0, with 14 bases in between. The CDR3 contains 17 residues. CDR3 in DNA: TGTGCCAGCAGCCAAGATAGGTGGGGGGACAACCAAGAGACCCAGTACTTC. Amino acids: CASSQDRWGDNQETQYF.

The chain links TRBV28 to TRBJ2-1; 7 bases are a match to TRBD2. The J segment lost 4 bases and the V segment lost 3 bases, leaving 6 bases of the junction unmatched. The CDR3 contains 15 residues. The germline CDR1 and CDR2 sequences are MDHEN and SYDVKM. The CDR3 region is CASSLGGYQYNEQFF. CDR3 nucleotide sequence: TGTGCCAGCAGTTTGGGGGGGTATCAGTACAATGAGCAGTTCTTC.

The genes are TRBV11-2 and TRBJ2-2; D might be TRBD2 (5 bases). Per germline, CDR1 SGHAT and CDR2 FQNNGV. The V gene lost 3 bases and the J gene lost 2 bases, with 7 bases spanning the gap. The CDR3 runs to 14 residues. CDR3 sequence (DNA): TGTGCCAGCAGCTTCACGGGAAACACCGGGGAGCTGTTTTTT. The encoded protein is CASSFTGNTGELFF.

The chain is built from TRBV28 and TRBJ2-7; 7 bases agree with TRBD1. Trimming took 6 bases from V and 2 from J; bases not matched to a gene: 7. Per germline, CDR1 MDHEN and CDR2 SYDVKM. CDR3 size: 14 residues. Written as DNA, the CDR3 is TGTGCCAGCAGCCCGGGGACAGTCACCTACGAGCAGTACTTC. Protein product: CASSPGTVTYEQYF.

The CDR3 loop reads CASSNPTGTQETQYF. The CDR3 coding sequence is TGCGCCAGCAGCAATCCGACCGGGACCCAAGAGACCCAGTACTTC. V usage is TRBV5-1 and J usage is TRBJ2-5, with D possibly called TRBD1 or TRBD2 (5 bases each). The CDR3 is 15 amino acids. Trimming cost V 4 bases and J 1 base, with 14 bases left between them. Germline loops: CDR1 SGHRS, CDR2 YFSETQ.

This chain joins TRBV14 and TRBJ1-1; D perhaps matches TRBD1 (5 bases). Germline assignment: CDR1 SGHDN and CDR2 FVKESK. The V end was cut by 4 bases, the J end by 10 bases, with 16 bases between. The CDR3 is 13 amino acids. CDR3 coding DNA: TGTGCCAGCAGCCCATCGGGGGGGTCGCGAGCTTTCTTT. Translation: CASSPSGGSRAFF.

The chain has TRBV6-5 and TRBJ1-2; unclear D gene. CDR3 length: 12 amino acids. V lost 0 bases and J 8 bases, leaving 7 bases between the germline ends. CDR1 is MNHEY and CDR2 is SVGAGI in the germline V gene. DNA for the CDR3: TGTGCCAGCAGTTACTCAGGGTTGGGCTACACCTTC. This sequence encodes CASSYSGLGYTF.